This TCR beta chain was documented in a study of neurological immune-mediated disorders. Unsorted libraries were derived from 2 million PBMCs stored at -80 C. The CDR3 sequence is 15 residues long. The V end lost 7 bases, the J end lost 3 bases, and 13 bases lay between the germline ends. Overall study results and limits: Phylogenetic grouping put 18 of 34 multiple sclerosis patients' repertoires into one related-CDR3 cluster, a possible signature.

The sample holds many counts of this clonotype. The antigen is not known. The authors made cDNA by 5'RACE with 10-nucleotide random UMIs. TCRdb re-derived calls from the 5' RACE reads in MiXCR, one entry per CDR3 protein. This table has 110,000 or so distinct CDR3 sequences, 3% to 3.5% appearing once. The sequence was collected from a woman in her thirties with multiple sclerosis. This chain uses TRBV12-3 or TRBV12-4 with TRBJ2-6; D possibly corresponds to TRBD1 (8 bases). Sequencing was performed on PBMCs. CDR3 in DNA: TGTGCCAGCAACCACAGGGGGGGTGGGGCCAACGTCCTGACTTTC. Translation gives CASNHRGGGANVLTF.